The present TCR beta chain was sequenced within a study of glioma-infiltrating T cells after dendritic cell vaccination. Study-wide context: Dendritic cell vaccination trial patients had either newly diagnosed or recurrent glioblastoma.

PBMC sampling occurred before vaccination, two weeks after the third dose, and at progression. The immunoSEQ assay amplified TCRB CDR3 from up to roughly 2 ug DNA. Assay used: immunoSEQ multiplex PCR; TCRdb lists only in-frame clones, some missing. The sample records more than 20,000 clones, 79% being singletons. The length of the CDR3 is 16 residues. V lost 2 bases, J lost 4 bases, and 3 bases stayed unmatched. The germline V gene has CDR1 SGHDN and CDR2 FVKESK. The source is a human donor with glioblastoma. The rearrangement links TRBV14 to TRBJ2-7, with 15 bases identical to TRBD2. The source was blood, collected before dendritic cell vaccination. The CDR3 sequence is CASSQPGTSGRYEQYF. For the CDR3, the DNA is TGTGCCAGCAGCCAACCCGGGACTAGCGGGAGGTACGAGCAGTACTTC.